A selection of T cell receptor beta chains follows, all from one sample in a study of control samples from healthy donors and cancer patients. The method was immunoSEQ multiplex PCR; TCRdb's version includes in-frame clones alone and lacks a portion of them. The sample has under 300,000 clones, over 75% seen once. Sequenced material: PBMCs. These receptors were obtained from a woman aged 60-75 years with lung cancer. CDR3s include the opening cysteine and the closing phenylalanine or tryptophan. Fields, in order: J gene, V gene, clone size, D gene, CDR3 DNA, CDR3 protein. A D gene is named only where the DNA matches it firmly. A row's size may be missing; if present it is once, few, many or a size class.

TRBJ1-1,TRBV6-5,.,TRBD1,TGTGCCAGCAGCTGGACAGGGGGCACGGGCACTGAAGCTTTCTTT,CASSWTGGTGTEAFF
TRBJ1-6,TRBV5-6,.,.,TGTGCCAGCAGCCGGACTAGAGGTTCACCCCTCCACTTT,CASSRTRGSPLHF
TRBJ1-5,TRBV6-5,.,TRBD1,TGTGCCAGCGGATGGACAGGGGTAGGGAATCAGCCCCAGCATTTT,CASGWTGVGNQPQHF
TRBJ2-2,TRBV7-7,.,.,TGTGCCAGCAGCTTAGTGGGGGGAATGGACACCGGGGAGCTGTTTTTT,CASSLVGGMDTGELFF
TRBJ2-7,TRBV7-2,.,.,TGTGCCAGCAGCTTAGGGGCCAACCGAAAGTACTACGAGCAGTACTTC,CASSLGANRKYYEQYF
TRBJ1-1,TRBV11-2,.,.,TGTGCCAGCAGTTCGGACGGGGGCGGCACTGAAGCTTTCTTT,CASSSDGGGTEAFF
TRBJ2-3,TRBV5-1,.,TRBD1,TGCGCCAGCAGCTTAGGAAGTTGGGACAGAGATACGCAGTATTTT,CASSLGSWDRDTQYF
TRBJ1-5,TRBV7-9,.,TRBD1,TGTGCCAGCAGCGAAAACAGGGGCGATTATAGCAATCAGCCCCAGCATTTT,CASSENRGDYSNQPQHF
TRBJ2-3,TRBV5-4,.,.,TGTGCCAGCAGTTCACTCGGGACTAGCACAGATACGCAGTATTTT,CASSSLGTSTDTQYF
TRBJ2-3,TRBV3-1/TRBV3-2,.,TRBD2,TGTGCCAGCAGCCGCGGGACTACTAGGGCAGATACGCAGTATTTT,CASSRGTTRADTQYF
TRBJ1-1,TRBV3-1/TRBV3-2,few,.,TGTGCCAGCAGCCAAGATGGGGCAGCCTTAATCATGAACACTGAAGCTTTCTTT,CASSQDGAALIMNTEAFF
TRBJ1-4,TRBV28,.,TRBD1,TGTGCCAGCAGTCCAGGGGGCGCAGAAACTAATGAAAAACTGTTTTTT,CASSPGGAETNEKLFF
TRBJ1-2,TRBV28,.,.,TGTGCCAGCAGAATCATGGGCTATGGCTACACCTTC,CASRIMGYGYTF
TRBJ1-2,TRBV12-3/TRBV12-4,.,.,TGTGCCAGCAGTTTGGGCTCGGCGGATGGCTACACCTTC,CASSLGSADGYTF
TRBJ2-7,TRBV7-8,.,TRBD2,TGTGCCAGCAACAATAGGGGACTAGTCTACGAGCAGTACTTC,CASNNRGLVYEQYF
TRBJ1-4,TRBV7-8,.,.,TGTGCCAGCAGCTTAGCGCTGAGACAAGCTGCAACTAATGAAAAACTGTTTTTT,CASSLALRQAATNEKLFF
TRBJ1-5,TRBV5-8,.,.,TGTGCCAGCAGCTTGAGGCAACAAAAGTATCAGCCCCAGCATTTT,CASSLRQQKYQPQHF